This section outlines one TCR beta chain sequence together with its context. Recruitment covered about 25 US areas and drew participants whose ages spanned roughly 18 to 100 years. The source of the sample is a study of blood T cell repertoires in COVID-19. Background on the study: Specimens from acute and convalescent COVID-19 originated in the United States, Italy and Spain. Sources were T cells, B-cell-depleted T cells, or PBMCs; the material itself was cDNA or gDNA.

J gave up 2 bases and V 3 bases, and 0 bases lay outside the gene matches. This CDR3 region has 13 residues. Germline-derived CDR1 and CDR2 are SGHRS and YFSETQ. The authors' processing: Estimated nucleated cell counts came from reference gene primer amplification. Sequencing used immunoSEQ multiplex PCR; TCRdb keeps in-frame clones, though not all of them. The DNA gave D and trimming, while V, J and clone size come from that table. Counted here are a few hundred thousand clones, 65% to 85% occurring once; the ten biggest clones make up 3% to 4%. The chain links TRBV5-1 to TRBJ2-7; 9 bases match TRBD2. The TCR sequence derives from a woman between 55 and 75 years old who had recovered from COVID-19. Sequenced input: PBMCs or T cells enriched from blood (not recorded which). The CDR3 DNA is TGCGCCAGCAGCTGGACTAGCGCCTACGAGCAGTACTTC. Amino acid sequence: CASSWTSAYEQYF.